Below, one TCR beta chain is given with its context. Its target is not known. The sample is drawn from a study of molecular identifiers for immune sequencing clone quantification. Study-level points and caveats: Barcode-sharing identical TCR molecules could underestimate highly expanded clone sizes.

The CDR3 sequence is 16 residues long. Germline assignment: CDR1 SNHLY and CDR2 FYNNEI. V was cut by 2 bases and J by 9 bases, with 20 bases left in between. Previously described methods and listed TCR primers were used for bulk TCR libraries. MiXCR, run by TCRdb on the PCR reads, gives a single entry per CDR3 protein. The table includes some 680,000 distinct CDR3 sequences, about 25% detected once. Input material: naive CD8+ T cells from blood, with Jurkat cell RNA spiked in. Documented subset: FACS-sorted CD8+CD4-CCR7+CD45RA+ naive T cells. The sequence was obtained from a human donor in good health. Some libraries in this study had Jurkat cell RNA spiked in. The V call is TRBV2, the J call TRBJ2-1, with D possibly being TRBD1 (5 bases). CDR3 sequence reads: CASSEWGTPSDSEQFF. The CDR3 region has the DNA TGTGCCAGCAGTGAATGGGGAACACCATCCGACAGTGAGCAGTTCTTC.